This TCR beta chain derives from a study of T cells in Graves' hyperthyroidism and ophthalmopathy. RNA transcripts were the template for amplifying TCR beta CDR3 regions. During a first-round RT-PCR of the TCR CDR3, the HTBI primer set was used. TCRdb re-derived calls from the multiplex PCR reads in MiXCR, one entry per CDR3 protein. The sample yields a few hundred thousand distinct CDR3 sequences, roughly a fifth seen once. The sample holds a few counts of this clonotype. The CDR3 contains 15 residues. Germline values: CDR1 MNHEY, CDR2 SMNVEV (reference sequence). Germline trimming cut 6 bases from V and 6 bases from J; bases unmatched to any gene: 8.

This TCR was recovered from a man aged 45-65 years with Graves' ophthalmopathy. This chain joins TRBV27 and TRBJ2-1; the match to TRBD2 covers 10 bases. Sequenced material: blood. Written as DNA, the CDR3 is TGTGCCAGCAGGACCCCAGCGGGAGGGCGCAATGAGCAGTTCTTC. Its protein is CASRTPAGGRNEQFF.